This T cell receptor (beta chain) was sequenced for a study of technical replicates of blood from several donors. The germline CDR1 and CDR2 sequences are SNHLY and FYNNEI. With 4 bases removed from V and 5 bases from J, the gap between germline ends came to 15 bases. The CDR3 contains 15 residues. TCRdb's table, derived via immunoSEQ multiplex PCR, lists solely in-frame clones and lacks some. The sample lists 55,000 to 60,000 clones; roughly 95% were seen once. The chain carries TRBV2 and TRBJ1-5, with D tentatively TRBD1 (6 bases). The sample comprised PBMCs. The source is a human donor in good health. Some clones in this sample may be carry-over from other donors' samples. CDR3 amino acids: CASSVDSRRYQPQHF. CDR3 nucleotide sequence: TGTGCCAGCAGTGTGGACAGCCGGCGATATCAGCCCCAGCATTTT.